This entry is about one TCR beta chain. These data originate in a study of blood T cell repertoires in COVID-19. Turning to the study itself: From the United States, Italy and Spain came samples of acute and convalescent COVID-19.

The protocol was immunoSEQ multiplex PCR, while the TCRdb copy is restricted to in-frame clones and leaves out a portion. The sample contains approximately 56,000 clones, 75% to 90% of which appear only once. Sequenced: peripheral blood. The clonotype comes from a woman aged 60-70 years with COVID-19, enrolled during active disease.

The CDR3 nucleotides read TGTGCCAGCAGTTCGGGACAGGGGAGGCAGCCCCAGCATTTT. It codes for CASSSGQGRQPQHF. J is TRBJ1-5 and V is TRBV6-2 or TRBV6-3; 10 bases align to TRBD1. After removal of 4 bases from V and 7 bases from J, the junction contained 4 bases not matched to a gene. Germline loops: CDR1 MNHEY, CDR2 SVGEGT. This CDR3 region has 14 residues.